These 27 T cell receptor beta chains originate from one sample sequenced in a study of OX40 agonist ivuxolimab in advanced cancers. Libraries were prepared by immunoSEQ multiplex PCR; TCRdb keeps only in-frame clonotypes and omits some of them. The sample holds around 79,000 clones; over 75% are singletons and the top ten take about 0.6%. Sequenced here: CD4+ or CD8+ T cells sorted from blood, sampled in a trial of the OX40 agonist ivuxolimab. These receptors originate from an adult with an advanced solid tumor such as melanoma, head and neck, liver or kidney cancer.

This rearrangement joins TRBV2 to TRBJ2-3, with TRBD2 identical over 7 bases. The CDR3 is 14 residues long. V lost 5 bases to trimming and J lost 1 base; unmatched junction nucleotides: 3. Germline V gives CDR1 SNHLY, CDR2 FYNNEI. CDR3: CASSQRGGTDTQYF. As DNA, the CDR3 is TGTGCCAGCAGTCAGCGGGGAGGCACAGATACGCAGTATTTT.

The chain has TRBV5-4 and TRBJ2-7; 12 nucleotides agree with TRBD2. Germline trimming cut 4 bases from V and 8 bases from J; bases unmatched to any gene: 13. The germline CDR1 and CDR2 sequences are SGHNT and YYREEE (reference sequence). This CDR3 has 16 residues. CDR3 nucleotides: TGTGCCAGCAGCCCCGAGGGGAGTCTAGCGGGGGGGCAGCAGTACTTC. Its translation: CASSPEGSLAGGQQYF.

The genes are TRBV6-4 and TRBJ1-6; no clear D gene. The V end lost 2 bases, the J end lost 7 bases, and 6 bases lay between the germline ends. This CDR3 has 13 residues. Germline V gene lookup returns CDR1 MRHNA and CDR2 SNTAGT. DNA of the CDR3: TGTGCCAGCAGTGACGTCGAGAATTCACCCCTCCACTTT. Its protein is CASSDVENSPLHF.

The DNA for the CDR3 is TGTGCCAGTAGTTTGACACAGGCAACTAATGAAAAACTGTTTTTT. Amino acid sequence: CASSLTQATNEKLFF. V and J are TRBV19 and TRBJ1-4; tentative D call: TRBD1 (5 bases). V lost 5 bases, J lost 0 bases, and 10 bases lay in between. CDR1 is LNHDA and CDR2 is SQIVND in the germline V gene (reference sequence). This CDR3 region has 15 residues.

The V gene is TRBV11-2, the J gene TRBJ2-7, with D possibly TRBD1 on 6 matching bases. V was trimmed by 5 bases and J by 0 bases, leaving 14 bases between them. Germline V gene lookup returns CDR1 SGHAT and CDR2 FQNNGV. The CDR3 length is 15 residues. CDR3 coding DNA: TGTGCCAGCAGCATCGGACAGAGTTCCTCCTACGAGCAGTACTTC. As protein: CASSIGQSSSYEQYF.

The V and J genes are TRBV12-5 and TRBJ2-7; no reliable D call. CDR3 size: 15 residues. Germline CDR1 reads LGHNT; CDR2 reads FRNRAP. Trimming shortened V by 1 base and J by 3 bases, and 13 bases separated the two germline ends. The CDR3 DNA reads as TGTGCTAGTGGTTTGGCCAGAGGAGACGTCTACGAGCAGTACTTC. As protein: CASGLARGDVYEQYF.

The V gene is TRBV6-1, the J gene TRBJ2-1; D possibly matches TRBD1 or TRBD2 (6 bases each). This CDR3 comprises 15 residues. CDR1 is MNHNS and CDR2 is SASEGT in the germline V gene. The ends were cut back, 1 base at V and 3 bases at J, with 10 bases in the middle. The CDR3 sequence: CASSEGRGHYNEQFF. The CDR3 region has the DNA TGTGCCAGCAGTGAAGGGAGGGGACACTACAATGAGCAGTTCTTC.

V usage is TRBV7-9 and J usage is TRBJ2-1; 9 bases are shared with TRBD2. This CDR3 has 16 residues. Germline trimming cut 5 bases from V and 7 bases from J; bases unmatched to any gene: 12. Germline V gene sequence: CDR1 SEHNR, CDR2 FQNEAQ (reference sequence). The CDR3 sequence: CASSQSAGGPRNEQFF. CDR3 DNA sequence: TGTGCCAGCAGCCAGTCGGCGGGGGGGCCAAGGAATGAGCAGTTCTTC.

The V gene is TRBV7-2, the J gene TRBJ1-6; D not resolved. Germline CDR1 SGHTA, CDR2 FQGNSA. This CDR3 contains 15 residues. V was clipped by 1 base and J by 7 bases, with 11 bases between them. The CDR3 nucleotides are TGTGCCAGCAGCTTAGTCCAGGCAAAAAATTCACCCCTCCACTTT. Its protein is CASSLVQAKNSPLHF.

The V and J genes are TRBV5-4 and TRBJ1-4; TRBD1 matches 9 bases. J was trimmed by 4 bases and V by 5 bases; bases with no gene match: 6. The germline CDR1 and CDR2 sequences are SGHNT and YYREEE (reference sequence). The CDR3 covers 15 residues. CDR3 in amino acids: CASSPGTGLNEKLFF. The CDR3 DNA reads TGTGCCAGCAGTCCCGGGACAGGGCTTAATGAAAAACTGTTTTTT.

CDR3 coding DNA: TGTGCCAGCAGTCCCGGGGGGGGAGGGACTGAAGCTTTCTTT. This gives the protein CASSPGGGGTEAFF. This sequence joins TRBV5-4 and TRBJ1-1; D is possibly TRBD1 (5 bases). The CDR3 runs 14 residues. V lost 5 bases and J lost 5, with 16 bases in between. CDR1 is SGHNT, CDR2 YYREEE, per germline (reference sequence).

This chain links TRBV6-1 with TRBJ2-1; unclear D gene. Germline loops: CDR1 MNHNS, CDR2 SASEGT. CDR3 size: 13 residues. The germline V and J ends were trimmed by 1 base and 3 bases, with 4 bases remaining between them. The CDR3 loop reads CASSEGHYNEQFF. CDR3 coding DNA: TGTGCCAGCAGTGAAGGGCACTACAATGAGCAGTTCTTC.

V usage is TRBV7-2 and J usage is TRBJ1-5; D is uncertain. V lost 2 bases and J 4 bases, leaving 6 bases between the germline ends. Germline-derived CDR1 and CDR2 are SGHTA and FQGNSA. The length of the CDR3 is 13 residues. CDR3 loop: CASSLFGNQPQHF. The DNA of the CDR3 is TGTGCCAGCAGCTTATTCGGGAATCAGCCCCAGCATTTT.

This clone occurred once. The chain employs TRBV7-3 and TRBJ1-1; no clear D. V shed 1 base and J shed 1 base, with 4 bases lying between them. Per the germline V gene, CDR1 is SGHTA and CDR2 is FQGTGA. CDR3 length equals 13 residues. CDR3 nucleotide sequence: TGTGCCAGCAGCTTAAATCAGAACACTGAAGCTTTCTTT. Its protein is CASSLNQNTEAFF.

This chain connects TRBV2 to TRBJ2-7; 8 nucleotides match TRBD1. The CDR3 spans 12 residues. J gave up 6 bases and V 3 bases, and 1 base lay outside the gene matches. CDR1 is SNHLY and CDR2 is FYNNEI in the germline V gene. CDR3 DNA sequence: TGTGCCAGCAGTGAGCAGGGGGCCGAGCAGTACTTC. Encoded protein: CASSEQGAEQYF.

The J gene is TRBJ2-3, the V gene TRBV6-1; 9 positions match TRBD1. This CDR3 region has 14 residues. Germline lookup yields CDR1 MNHNS and CDR2 SASEGT. Trimming took 4 bases from V and 4 from J; bases not matched to a gene: 3. CDR3 sequence: CASSGTGGADTQYF. CDR3 coding DNA: TGTGCCAGCAGTGGAACAGGGGGCGCAGATACGCAGTATTTT.

V gene TRBV19 combines with J gene TRBJ1-2; D call uncertain. The V and J ends lost 3 bases and 4 bases respectively, with 15 bases between them. The length of the CDR3 is 15 residues. The germline V gene encodes CDR1 LNHDA and CDR2 SQIVND (reference sequence). CDR3 bases: TGTGCCAGTAGTATGGAACAGCACACCTTCTATGGCTACACCTTC. Protein: CASSMEQHTFYGYTF.

The rearrangement uses TRBV7-3 and TRBJ1-4; D unresolved. The CDR3 has 15 amino acids. V gave up 1 base and J gave up 2 bases, with 8 bases separating them. Germline lookup yields CDR1 SGHTA and CDR2 FQGTGA. CDR3 coding DNA: TGTGCCAGCAGCTTAATGCGTCAGACTAATGAAAAACTGTTTTTT. It translates to CASSLMRQTNEKLFF. The variable domain in full, with the rest retrieved from reference TRBV7-3 and TRBJ1-4, is GAGVSQTPSNKVTEKGKYVELRCDPISGHTALYWYRQSLGQGPEFLIYFQGTGAADDSGLPNDRFFAVRPEGSVSTLKIQRTERGDSAVYLCASSLMRQTNEKLFFGSGTQLSVL.

V is TRBV7-9 and J is TRBJ1-2; TRBD1 might be the D (6 bases). This CDR3 is built from 13 residues. Germline CDR1 is SEHNR and CDR2 is FQNEAQ (reference sequence). Trimming removed 9 bases at V and 4 bases at J, with 15 bases between. The CDR3 region has the DNA TGTGCCAGTAGACCCGGGACACGCTATGGCTACACCTTC. It specifies CASRPGTRYGYTF.

The chain links TRBV9 to TRBJ2-3; TRBD2 might be the D (5 bases). Trimming removed 0 bases from V and 8 bases from J, with 13 bases in between. The CDR3 is 14 amino acids. Germline assignment: CDR1 SGDLS and CDR2 YYNGEE. The CDR3 DNA reads TGTGCCAGCAGCGTAGGGGAAGCGGATGGTACGCAGTATTTT. As protein: CASSVGEADGTQYF.

The chain is built from TRBV5-1 and TRBJ2-1; D unresolved. V lost 1 base, J lost 0 bases, and 8 bases lay in between. Germline CDR1 and CDR2: SGHRS and YFSETQ. This CDR3 has 15 amino acids. The CDR3 spells CASSLLVSSYNEQFF. The CDR3 DNA is TGCGCCAGCAGCTTGCTGGTAAGCTCCTACAATGAGCAGTTCTTC.

The chain links TRBV19 to TRBJ2-7; D possibly uses TRBD1 or TRBD2 (6 bases each). There are 13 residues in the CDR3. V lost 10 bases to trimming and J lost 2 bases, with 15 bases between them. The V gene's germline CDR1 is LNHDA and CDR2 SQIVND (reference sequence). CDR3 loop: CATRVGGTYEQYF. CDR3 nucleotide sequence: TGTGCCACCCGAGTAGGGGGGACCTACGAGCAGTACTTC.

The rearrangement links TRBV5-1 to TRBJ2-7; perhaps TRBD1 as D (6 bases). V lost 0 bases, J lost 5 bases, and 12 bases lay in between. Looked up from germline, CDR1 is SGHRS and CDR2 is YFSETQ. The CDR3 contains 14 residues. CDR3 sequence reads: CASSLAVGADEQYF. DNA of the CDR3: TGCGCCAGCAGCTTGGCCGTGGGGGCGGACGAGCAGTACTTC. Complete variable domain (other parts from reference TRBV5-1 and TRBJ2-7): KAGVTQTPRYLIKTRGQQVTLSCSPISGHRSVSWYQQTPGQGLQFLFEYFSETQRNKGNFPGRFSGRQFSNSRSEMNVSTLELGDSALYLCASSLAVGADEQYFGPGTRLTVT.

The chain couples TRBV27 to TRBJ2-2; D may match TRBD1 or TRBD2 (6 bases each). The CDR3 totals 15 residues. The germline V and J ends were trimmed by 6 bases and 0 bases, with 11 bases remaining between them. Germline V gives CDR1 MNHEY, CDR2 SMNVEV (reference sequence). CDR3 residues: CASRAGHTNTGELFF. The CDR3 nucleotides read TGTGCCAGCAGGGCGGGACACACGAACACCGGGGAGCTGTTTTTT.

This chain links TRBV11-2 with TRBJ2-1; D is uncertain. Between the trimmed V and J ends, which lost 5 bases and 10 bases, there was a span of 12 bases. The germline CDR1 and CDR2 sequences are SGHAT and FQNNGV. The CDR3 is made up of 12 amino acids. The CDR3 spells CASSPPYREQFF. CDR3 DNA: TGTGCCAGCAGCCCGCCTTACAGAGAGCAGTTCTTC.

This chain connects TRBV30 to TRBJ1-4; D gene ambiguous. V was cut by 2 bases and J by 5 bases, with 12 bases left in between. This CDR3 comprises 14 residues. CDR1 is GTSNPN, CDR2 SVGIG, per germline (reference sequence). In DNA, the CDR3 is TGTGCCTGGAGTCATGGGGTCCAGAATGAAAAACTGTTTTTT. This gives the protein CAWSHGVQNEKLFF.

A single count supports this clone. The chain joins TRBV6-5 to TRBJ2-7; 11 bases are a match to TRBD1. The germline V gene encodes CDR1 MNHEY and CDR2 SVGAGI. J lost 5 bases, V lost 6 bases, and 6 bases had no gene match. The CDR3 consists of 14 residues. CDR3 bases: TGTGCCAGCAGCAAAAGGACAGGGGGCGACGAGCAGTACTTC. Translation: CASSKRTGGDEQYF.